A selection of T cell receptor beta chains follows, all from one sample in a study of vaccination effects on CD4 cells after COVID-19. The antigens these receptors bind are not known. Assay used: immunoSEQ multiplex PCR; TCRdb lists only in-frame clones, some missing. The table has over 25,000 clones, 55% to 75% seen once; the top ten hold roughly a tenth. The sequencing used CD4+ T cells from PBMCs cultured with SARS-CoV-2 spike peptides, collected before COVID-19 vaccination. The receptor set was obtained from a human donor who received a COVID-19 vaccine. Both conserved end residues are part of each CDR3. Fields, in order: clone size, V gene, J gene, D gene, CDR3 DNA, CDR3 protein. A D gene is named only where the DNA matches it firmly. Clone size, where shown, is once, few, many, or a class for clones that have expanded.

.	TRBV7-8	TRBJ2-2	.	TGTGCCAGCAGCCAACAGAGGAGGGGACTTTCGAACACCGGGGAGCTGTTTTTT	CASSQQRRGLSNTGELFF
.	TRBV2	TRBJ2-7	TRBD1	TGTGCCAGCGCAGGAGCACAGGGGGCGCTCCCCTACGAGCAGTACTTC	CASAGAQGALPYEQYF
few	TRBV3-1/TRBV3-2	TRBJ2-7	TRBD2	TGTGCCAGCAGCAGCGGACTAGCGGGGGTCGAGCAGTACTTC	CASSSGLAGVEQYF
few	TRBV7-8	TRBJ2-3	.	TGTGCCAGCAGCTTAGTTGGCCAAACCACAGATACGCAGTATTTT	CASSLVGQTTDTQYF
.	TRBV4-1	TRBJ1-4	.	TGCGCCAGCAGCCCGATGGGGACAACTAATGAAAAACTGTTTTTT	CASSPMGTTNEKLFF
.	TRBV10-3	TRBJ1-1	TRBD1	TGTGCCATCAGTGAGTCGACAGGGTCGGGCACTGAAGCTTTCTTT	CAISESTGSGTEAFF
.	TRBV5-4	TRBJ1-4	.	TGTGCCAGCAGCCGGGACGAGGGAAGGGAAAAACTGTTTTTT	CASSRDEGREKLFF
.	TRBV7-9	TRBJ2-1	TRBD2	TGTGCCAGCAGCTTCCCGGGGGGGCCTCAGTTCTTC	CASSFPGGPQFF
few	TRBV5-1	TRBJ2-3	TRBD2	TGCGCCTCCTCAATAGCGGGAGAGGCAGATACGCAGTATTTT	CASSIAGEADTQYF
.	TRBV6-1	TRBJ1-2	.	TGTGCCAGCAGCGAAACCCCCCTTGGCGGGTATACTGGCTACACCTTC	CASSETPLGGYTGYTF
.	TRBV28	TRBJ1-2	.	TGTGCCAGCATTTCTGCCGGCGGGGTCCAGGGTTGGAATGGCTACACCTTC	CASISAGGVQGWNGYTF
few	TRBV4-1	TRBJ2-3	.	TGCGCCAGCAGCCAAGTCTTGGGTTCGGTGGTCAACGCAGATACGCAGTATTTT	CASSQVLGSVVNADTQYF
few	TRBV12-3/TRBV12-4	TRBJ1-1	.	TGTGCCAGCAGTTTATTCTCTGAAGCTTTCTTT	CASSLFSEAFF
.	TRBV6-1	TRBJ2-7	TRBD1	TGTGCCAGCAGTGATTGGGGACAGGGATCGTACGAGCAGTACTTC	CASSDWGQGSYEQYF
.	TRBV5-6	TRBJ2-5	.	TGTGCCAGCAGCTTAACAGGGCCCCAAGAGACCCAGTACTTC	CASSLTGPQETQYF
few	TRBV10-3	TRBJ1-4	.	TGTGCCTCAGGGGACGGGGCGCAGTCTAATGAAAAACTGTTTTTT	CASGDGAQSNEKLFF
.	TRBV6-6	TRBJ1-1	.	TGTGCCAGCAGTTACTCGAGCCCGGCGAACACTGAAGCTTTCTTT	CASSYSSPANTEAFF
.	TRBV5-1	TRBJ2-7	TRBD1	TGCGCCAGCTCCCGGGACAGGGACTACGAGCAGTACTTC	CASSRDRDYEQYF
.	TRBV5-1	TRBJ2-1	.	TGCGCCAGCAGCTCCAGGATAGGAGATGAGCAGTTCTTC	CASSSRIGDEQFF
few	TRBV7-2	TRBJ1-1	.	TGTGCCAGCAGCCCGCAGGCTGGTATGAACACTGAAGCTTTCTTT	CASSPQAGMNTEAFF
.	TRBV5-6	TRBJ1-2	.	TGTGCCAGCAGCTTGAAGGACATAAACTATGGCTACACCTTC	CASSLKDINYGYTF
.	TRBV12-3/TRBV12-4	TRBJ2-1	.	TGTGCCAGCAGCCGACAAGATTATAATGAGCAGTTCTTC	CASSRQDYNEQFF
.	TRBV5-1	TRBJ2-5	TRBD2	TGCGCCAGCGAACAAAGCGGGAGTGTAATTGAGACCCAGTACTTC	CASEQSGSVIETQYF
.	TRBV24-1	TRBJ1-2	.	TGTGCCACCAGTGATTTCGACAGGTCCTATGGCTACACCTTC	CATSDFDRSYGYTF
.	TRBV6-1	TRBJ2-7	.	TGTGCCAGCAGTGAACGTACGGGGTTTCCCCAGCTCTACGAGCAGTACTTC	CASSERTGFPQLYEQYF
.	TRBV6-5	TRBJ1-2	TRBD1	TGTGCCAGCAGTTACAGGGACAGGGTATTTGGCTACACCTTC	CASSYRDRVFGYTF